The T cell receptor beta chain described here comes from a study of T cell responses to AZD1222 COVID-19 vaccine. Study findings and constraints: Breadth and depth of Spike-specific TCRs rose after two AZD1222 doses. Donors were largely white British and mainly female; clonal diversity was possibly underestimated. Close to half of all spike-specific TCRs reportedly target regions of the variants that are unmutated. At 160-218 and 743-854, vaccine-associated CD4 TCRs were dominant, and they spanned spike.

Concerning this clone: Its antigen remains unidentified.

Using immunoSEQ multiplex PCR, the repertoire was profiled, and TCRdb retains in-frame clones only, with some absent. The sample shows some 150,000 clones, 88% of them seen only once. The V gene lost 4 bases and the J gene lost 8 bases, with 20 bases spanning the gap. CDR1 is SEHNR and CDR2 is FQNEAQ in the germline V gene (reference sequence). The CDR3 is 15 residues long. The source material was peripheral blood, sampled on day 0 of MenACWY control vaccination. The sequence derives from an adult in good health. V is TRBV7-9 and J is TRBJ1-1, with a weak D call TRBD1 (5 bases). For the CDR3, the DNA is TGTGCCAGCAGCTCCTCACGGCAGGGCCGGTCCGAAGCTTTCTTT. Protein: CASSSSRQGRSEAFF.